What follows is one T cell receptor (beta chain) and its context. The target antigen is unknown. The source of the sample is a study of T cell repertoires in cytomegalovirus infection. The germline V gene encodes CDR1 SEHNR and CDR2 FQNEAQ (reference sequence). The CDR3 loop spans 13 amino acids. Trimming took 5 bases from V and 16 from J; bases not matched to a gene: 13. In TCRdb, the reads were re-called with MiXCR into one record per CDR3 protein. Here the sample spans hundreds of thousands of distinct CDR3 sequences, about 42% being singletons. The starting material was cultured PBMCs, obtained from culture after CMV antigen stimulation. The rearrangement uses TRBV7-9 and TRBJ2-1, with 8 bases identical to TRBD1. This TCR was sampled from a human donor in good health (CMV status not recorded). Some clones in this sample may be carry-over from other donors' samples. CDR3 sequence reads: CASSRGRGQEPFF. DNA for the CDR3: TGTGCCAGCAGCCGCGGCCGGGGACAGGAGCCATTCTTC.